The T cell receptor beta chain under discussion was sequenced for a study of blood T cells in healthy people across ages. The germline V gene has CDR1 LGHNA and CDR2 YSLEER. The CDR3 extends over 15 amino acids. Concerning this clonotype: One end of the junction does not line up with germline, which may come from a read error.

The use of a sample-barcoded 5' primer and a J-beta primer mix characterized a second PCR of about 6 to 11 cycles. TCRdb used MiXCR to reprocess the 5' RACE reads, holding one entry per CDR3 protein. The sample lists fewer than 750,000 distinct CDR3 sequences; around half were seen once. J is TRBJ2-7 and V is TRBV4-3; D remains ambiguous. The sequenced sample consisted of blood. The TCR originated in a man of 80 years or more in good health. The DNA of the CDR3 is TGCGCCGGCAGCCCACGGGCCCTTGGCTCCTACGAGCAGTACTTC. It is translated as CAGSPRALGSYEQYF.